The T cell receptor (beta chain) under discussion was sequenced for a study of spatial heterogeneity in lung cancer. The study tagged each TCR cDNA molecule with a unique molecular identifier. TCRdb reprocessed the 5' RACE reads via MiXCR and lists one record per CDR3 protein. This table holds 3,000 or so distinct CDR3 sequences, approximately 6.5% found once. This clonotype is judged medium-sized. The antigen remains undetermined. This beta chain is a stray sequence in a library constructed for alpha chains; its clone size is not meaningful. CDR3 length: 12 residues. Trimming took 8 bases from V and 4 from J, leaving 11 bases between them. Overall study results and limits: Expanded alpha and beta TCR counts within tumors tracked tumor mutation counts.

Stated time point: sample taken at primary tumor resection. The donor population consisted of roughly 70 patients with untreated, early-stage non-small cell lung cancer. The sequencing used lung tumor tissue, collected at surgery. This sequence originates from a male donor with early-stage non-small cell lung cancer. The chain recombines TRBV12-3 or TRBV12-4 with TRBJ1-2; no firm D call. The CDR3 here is CASGPHRYGYTF. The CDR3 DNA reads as TGTGCCAGCGGCCCTCACCGCTATGGCTACACCTTC.